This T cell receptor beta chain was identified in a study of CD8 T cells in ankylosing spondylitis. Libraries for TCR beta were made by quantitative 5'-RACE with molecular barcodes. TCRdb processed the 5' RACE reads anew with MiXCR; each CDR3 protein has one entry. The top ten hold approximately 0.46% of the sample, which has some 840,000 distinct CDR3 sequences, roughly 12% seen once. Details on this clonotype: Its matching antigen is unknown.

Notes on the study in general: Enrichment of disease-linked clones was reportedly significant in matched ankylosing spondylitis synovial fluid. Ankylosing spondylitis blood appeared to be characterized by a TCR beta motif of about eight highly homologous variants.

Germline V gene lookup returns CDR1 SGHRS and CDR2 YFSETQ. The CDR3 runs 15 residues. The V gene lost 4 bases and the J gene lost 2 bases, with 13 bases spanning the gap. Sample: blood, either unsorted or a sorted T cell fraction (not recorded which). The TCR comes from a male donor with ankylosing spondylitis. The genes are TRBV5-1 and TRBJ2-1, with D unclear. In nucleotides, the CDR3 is TGCGCCAGCAGCCCCCTAGTAGGTGCCTACAATGAGCAGTTCTTC. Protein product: CASSPLVGAYNEQFF.